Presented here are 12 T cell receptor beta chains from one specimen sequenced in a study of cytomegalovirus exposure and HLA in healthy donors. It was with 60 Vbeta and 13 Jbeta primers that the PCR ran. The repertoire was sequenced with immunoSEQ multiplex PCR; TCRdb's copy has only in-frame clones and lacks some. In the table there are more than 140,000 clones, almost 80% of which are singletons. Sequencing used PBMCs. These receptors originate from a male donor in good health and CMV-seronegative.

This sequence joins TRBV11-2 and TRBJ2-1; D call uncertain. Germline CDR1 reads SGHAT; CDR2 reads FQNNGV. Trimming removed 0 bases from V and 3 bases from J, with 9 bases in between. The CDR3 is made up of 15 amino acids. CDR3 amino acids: CASSLDSGSYNEQFF. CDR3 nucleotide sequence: TGTGCCAGCAGCTTAGATTCAGGCAGCTACAATGAGCAGTTCTTC.

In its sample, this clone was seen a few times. Here the CDR3 reads CASSRGSNTEAFF. DNA for the CDR3: TGTGCCAGCTCACGCGGTTCAAACACTGAAGCTTTCTTT. The chain employs TRBV18 and TRBJ1-1; D remains unclear. This CDR3 spans 13 amino acids. The germline CDR1 and CDR2 sequences are KGHSH and LQKENI. V was cut by 4 bases and J by 2 bases, with 8 bases left in between. Supplemented by reference TRBV18 and TRBJ1-1, the full variable domain reads NAGVMQNPRHLVRRRGQEARLRCSPMKGHSHVYWYRQLPEEGLKFMVYLQKENIIDESGMPKERFSAEFPKEGPSILRIQQVVRGDSAAYFCASSRGSNTEAFFGQGTRLTVV.

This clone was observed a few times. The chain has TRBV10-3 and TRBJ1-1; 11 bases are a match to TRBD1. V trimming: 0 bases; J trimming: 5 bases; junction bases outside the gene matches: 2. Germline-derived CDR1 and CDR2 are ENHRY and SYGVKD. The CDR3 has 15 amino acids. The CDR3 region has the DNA TGTGCCATCAGTGAGTCGGGACAGGGGGAGACTGAAGCTTTCTTT. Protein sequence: CAISESGQGETEAFF.

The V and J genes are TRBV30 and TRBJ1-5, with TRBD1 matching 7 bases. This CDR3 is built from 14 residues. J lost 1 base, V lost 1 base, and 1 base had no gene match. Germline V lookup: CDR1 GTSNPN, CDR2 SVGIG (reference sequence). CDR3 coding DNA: TGTGCCTGGAGTGCAGGGGGGAGCAATCAGCCCCAGCATTTT. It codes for CAWSAGGSNQPQHF.

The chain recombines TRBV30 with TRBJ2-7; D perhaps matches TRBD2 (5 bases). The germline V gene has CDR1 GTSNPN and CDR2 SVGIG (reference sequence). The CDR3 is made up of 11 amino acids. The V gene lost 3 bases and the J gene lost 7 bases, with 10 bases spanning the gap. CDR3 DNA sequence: TGTGCCTGGAGCGCCCGGGAAGAGCAGTACTTC. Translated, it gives CAWSAREEQYF.

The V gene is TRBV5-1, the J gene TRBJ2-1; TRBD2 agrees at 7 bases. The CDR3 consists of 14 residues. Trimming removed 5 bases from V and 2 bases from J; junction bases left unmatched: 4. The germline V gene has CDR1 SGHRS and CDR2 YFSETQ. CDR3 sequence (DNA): TGCGCCAGCAGAGCCGGGGGGACCTACAATGAGCAGTTCTTC. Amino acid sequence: CASRAGGTYNEQFF.

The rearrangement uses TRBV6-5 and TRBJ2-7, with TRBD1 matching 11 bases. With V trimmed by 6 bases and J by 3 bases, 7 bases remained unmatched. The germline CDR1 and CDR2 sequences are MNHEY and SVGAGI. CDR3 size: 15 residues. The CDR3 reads CASRTDRGQDYEQYF. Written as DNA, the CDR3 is TGTGCCAGCAGGACGGACAGGGGGCAAGACTACGAGCAGTACTTC.

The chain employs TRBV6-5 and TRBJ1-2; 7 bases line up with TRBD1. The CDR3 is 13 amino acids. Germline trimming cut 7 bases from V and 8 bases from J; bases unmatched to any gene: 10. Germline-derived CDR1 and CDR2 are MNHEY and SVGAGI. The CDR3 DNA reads TGTGCCAGCACCACAAGAGGGGGCCAAGGCTACACCTTC. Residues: CASTTRGGQGYTF.

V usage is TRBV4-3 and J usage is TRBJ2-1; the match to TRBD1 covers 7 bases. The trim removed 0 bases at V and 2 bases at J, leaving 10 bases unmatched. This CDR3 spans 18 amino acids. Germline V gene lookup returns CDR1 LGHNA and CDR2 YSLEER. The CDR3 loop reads CASSQDHPTGTPYNEQFF. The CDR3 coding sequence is TGCGCCAGCAGCCAAGATCATCCGACAGGGACACCCTACAATGAGCAGTTCTTC.

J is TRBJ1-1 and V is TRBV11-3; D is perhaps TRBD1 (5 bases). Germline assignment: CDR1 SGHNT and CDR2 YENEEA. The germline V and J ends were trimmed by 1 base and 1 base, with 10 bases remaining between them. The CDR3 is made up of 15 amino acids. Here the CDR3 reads CASSLGQGANTEAFF. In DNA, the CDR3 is TGTGCCAGCAGCTTAGGACAAGGGGCGAACACTGAAGCTTTCTTT. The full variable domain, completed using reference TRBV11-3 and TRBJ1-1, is EAGVVQSPRYKIIEKKQPVAFWCNPISGHNTLYWYLQNLGQGPELLIRYENEEAVDDSQLPKDRFSAERLKGVDSTLKIQPAELGDSAVYLCASSLGQGANTEAFFGQGTRLTVV.

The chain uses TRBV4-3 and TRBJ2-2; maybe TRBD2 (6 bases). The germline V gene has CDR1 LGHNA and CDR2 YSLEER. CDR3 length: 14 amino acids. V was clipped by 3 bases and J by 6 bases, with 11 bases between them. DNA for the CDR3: TGCGCCAGCAGCCAGGAGGGAAATTCCGGGGAGCTGTTTTTT. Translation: CASSQEGNSGELFF.

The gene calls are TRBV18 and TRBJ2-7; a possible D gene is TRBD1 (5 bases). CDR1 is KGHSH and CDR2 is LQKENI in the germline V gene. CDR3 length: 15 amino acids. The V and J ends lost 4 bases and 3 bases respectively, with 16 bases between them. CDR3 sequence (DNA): TGTGCCAGCTCACAGTCAGCAGGGATGAACTACGAGCAGTACTTC. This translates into CASSQSAGMNYEQYF.